Listed here are 25 T cell receptor beta chains from one sample, sequenced in a study of regulatory T cells in long-lasting Graves disease. Arm-PCR of CDR3 regions and iRepertoire HTBI primers were the basis on which TCR beta libraries were built. TCRdb redid the calling of the multiplex PCR reads with MiXCR, one entry per CDR3 protein. In the table there are 700,000 or so distinct CDR3 sequences, about 30% of which are singletons. Documented time point: persistent/refractory GD, antithyroid drugs over 5 years with positive TRAb. RNA from PBMCs was the source of the TCR library. The sequenced sample was peripheral blood mononuclear cells (PBMCs), obtained when the disease was refractory, from a patient treated with antithyroid drugs. The receptors were sampled from a female donor with Graves disease.

There are a few counts of this clonotype. The chain joins TRBV6-1 to TRBJ1-2; D call uncertain. CDR3 length: 14 residues. Germline CDR1 and CDR2: MNHNS and SASEGT. V lost 1 base and J lost 8, with 14 bases in between. CDR3 nucleotide sequence: TGTGCCAGCAGTGAAGTGATAGCTGGGAGGGGCTACACCTTC. This codes for CASSEVIAGRGYTF.

The table lists this clonotype with many counts. The gene calls are TRBV28 and TRBJ1-2, with a weak D call TRBD1 (6 bases). The CDR3 covers 15 residues. The V end was cut by 6 bases, the J end by 2 bases, with 16 bases between. CDR1 is MDHEN, CDR2 SYDVKM, per germline. The CDR3 spells CASSPTGAGNYGYTF. CDR3 nucleotides: TGTGCCAGCAGCCCGACAGGAGCCGGGAACTATGGCTACACCTTC.

The chain carries TRBV25-1 and TRBJ2-2, with D maybe TRBD1 (6 bases). The CDR3 is 13 amino acids. Germline loops: CDR1 MGHDK, CDR2 SYGVNS. V dropped 8 bases and J dropped 7 bases, with 14 bases sitting between them. This CDR3 is CASRGQFGGELFF. The CDR3 DNA reads as TGTGCCAGCCGAGGACAGTTCGGCGGGGAGCTGTTTTTT. Drawing the rest from reference TRBV25-1 and TRBJ2-2, the complete variable domain is EADIYQTPRYLVIGTGKKITLECSQTMGHDKMYWYQQDPGMELHLIHYSYGVNSTEKGDLSSESTVSRIRTEHFPLTLESARPSHTSQYLCASRGQFGGELFFGEGSRLTVL.

This clonotype occurred many times. This chain uses TRBV11-2 with TRBJ1-2; no clear D gene. Germline CDR1 reads SGHAT; CDR2 reads FQNNGV. The CDR3 is made up of 13 amino acids. V lost 6 bases and J lost 1, with 9 bases in between. The CDR3 region is CASSRAVNYGYTF. Here the CDR3 DNA reads TGTGCCAGCAGTCGAGCAGTTAACTATGGCTACACCTTC.

This clonotype was observed a handful of times. The V call is TRBV24-1, the J call TRBJ1-2, with TRBD1 as a possible D gene (5 bases). The CDR3 spans 13 residues. V lost 9 bases, J lost 4 bases, and 14 bases lay in between. Germline assignment: CDR1 KGHDR and CDR2 SFDVKD. CDR3 DNA: TGTGCCACCCAAAGGGGCAGCAGCTATGGCTACACCTTC. As protein: CATQRGSSYGYTF.

The V and J genes are TRBV6-5 and TRBJ1-1; 7 nucleotides line up with TRBD1. The CDR3 is 17 residues long. V trimming: 2 bases; J trimming: 0 bases; junction bases outside the gene matches: 9. CDR1 is MNHEY and CDR2 is SVGAGI in the germline V gene. This chain's CDR3 is CASSYPRTGFLNTEAFF. In DNA form, the CDR3 reads TGTGCCAGCAGTTACCCACGGACAGGATTTTTGAACACTGAAGCTTTCTTT.

The chain is built from TRBV5-6 and TRBJ1-2; D may be TRBD1 (5 bases). CDR3 length: 15 residues. V lost 3 bases and J 6 bases, leaving 18 bases between the germline ends. CDR1 and CDR2 (germline): SGHDT, YYEEEE. The CDR3 DNA follows: TGTGCCAGCAGCTACGTCGGGGCGCGCGGAGATGGCTACACCTTC. Translating gives CASSYVGARGDGYTF.

This clonotype was counted only a few times. The chain joins TRBV19 to TRBJ1-1; D unresolved. V was pared by 7 bases and J by 3 bases, with 18 bases between. Germline-derived CDR1 and CDR2 are LNHDA and SQIVND (reference sequence). CDR3 length equals 15 residues. The CDR3 DNA reads as TGTGCCAGTACCGCTACTGAGAGGAGGTACACTGAAGCTTTCTTT. It yields the protein CASTATERRYTEAFF.

The chain joins TRBV7-3 to TRBJ2-7; D gene uncertain. This CDR3 has 13 amino acids. Germline CDR1 SGHTA, CDR2 FQGTGA. V gave up 2 bases and J gave up 6 bases, with 11 bases separating them. The CDR3 DNA is TGTGCCAGCAGCTTAGCCCCGAGCCTCGAGCAGTACTTC. Protein product: CASSLAPSLEQYF.

The chain recombines TRBV12-5 with TRBJ2-2; D unresolved. This CDR3 is built from 14 residues. Germline V gives CDR1 LGHNT, CDR2 FRNRAP. The V and J ends lost 3 bases and 1 base respectively, with 6 bases between them. This chain's CDR3 is CASGFWGNTGELFF. The CDR3 DNA follows: TGTGCTAGTGGTTTCTGGGGGAACACCGGGGAGCTGTTTTTT.

The CDR3 nucleotides read TGTGCCAGCAGCCGGGACAGGGTGGAAAAACTGTTTTTT. Translating gives CASSRDRVEKLFF. This chain links TRBV6-1 with TRBJ1-4, with TRBD1 matching over 9 bases. Trimming at V came to 6 bases and at J to 8 bases, leaving 4 bases not matched to a gene. The CDR3 runs to 13 residues. The germline gives CDR1 MNHNS, CDR2 SASEGT.

The chain carries TRBV29-1 and TRBJ1-2, with a tentative D call TRBD1 (5 bases). The germline CDR1 and CDR2 sequences are SQVTM and ANQGSEA. Trimming removed 7 bases from V and 8 bases from J, with 20 bases in between. There are 13 residues in the CDR3. CDR3 region: CSAGQGPLSGYTF. CDR3 in DNA: TGCAGCGCGGGGCAGGGTCCCTTGTCAGGCTACACCTTC.

Notes on this clonotype: Given the absence of the conserved phenylalanine or tryptophan at the CDR3 end, a read error is likely. This rearrangement joins TRBV20-1 to TRBJ1-1, with 8 bases lining up with TRBD1. Germline CDR1 and CDR2: DFQATT and SNEGSKA (reference sequence). J lost 5 bases, V lost 0 bases, and 8 bases had no gene match. The CDR3 has 15 residues. CDR3 coding DNA: TGCAGTGCTAGAGAGATCGACAGGGGAGGAACTGAAGCTTTCCTT. As protein: CSAREIDRGGTEAFL.

This clonotype appeared a few times. The CDR3 DNA sequence: TGTGCCACCAACCTTCACGGGAATCAGCCCCAGCATTTT. Translated, it gives CATNLHGNQPQHF. This chain joins TRBV28 and TRBJ1-5; no reliable D call. Trimming took off 10 bases at V and 4 bases at J, with 14 bases between the two ends. The germline CDR1 and CDR2 sequences are MDHEN and SYDVKM. CDR3 length: 13 amino acids. The full variable domain, rest sourced from reference TRBV28 and TRBJ1-5, is DVKVTQSSRYLVKRTGEKVFLECVQDMDHENMFWYRQDPGLGLRLIYFSYDVKMKEKGDIPEGYSVSREKKERFSLILESASTNQTSMYLCATNLHGNQPQHFGDGTRLSIL.

Ten or more counts support this clonotype. This chain joins TRBV28 and TRBJ2-7; 15 positions agree with TRBD2. V was clipped by 1 base and J by 3 bases; unmatched bases: 16. Germline V CDR1 and CDR2: MDHEN, SYDVKM. The CDR3 is made up of 21 amino acids. CDR3 nucleotide sequence: TGTGCCAGCAGTTTATTCCTTGGGACTAGCGGGAGGCTTACTAAGGGCTACGAGCAGTACTTC. This gives the protein CASSLFLGTSGRLTKGYEQYF. The full variable domain, in which reference TRBV28 and TRBJ2-7 provide the parts outside the CDR3, is DVKVTQSSRYLVKRTGEKVFLECVQDMDHENMFWYRQDPGLGLRLIYFSYDVKMKEKGDIPEGYSVSREKKERFSLILESASTNQTSMYLCASSLFLGTSGRLTKGYEQYFGPGTRLTVT.

The chain employs TRBV7-9 and TRBJ2-7; no firm D call. The CDR3 has 13 amino acids. Germline V CDR1 and CDR2: SEHNR, FQNEAQ (reference sequence). Trimming left V 4 bases short and J 3 bases short, with 10 bases between. The CDR3 reads CASSSALDYEQYF. The CDR3 DNA reads TGTGCCAGCAGCTCCGCCCTGGACTACGAGCAGTACTTC.

This clonotype was counted between two and nine times. The V gene is TRBV20-1, the J gene TRBJ2-7, with a weak D call TRBD1 (5 bases). CDR1 is DFQATT, CDR2 SNEGSKA, per germline (reference sequence). This CDR3 spans 14 amino acids. Trimming left V 2 bases short and J 5 bases short, with 16 bases between. CDR3 sequence: CSARYNDRNDEQYF. The CDR3 region has the DNA TGCAGTGCTAGATACAACGACAGAAACGACGAGCAGTACTTC.

CDR3 amino acids: CSARGASGNTIYF. CDR3 coding DNA: TGCAGTGCTAGGGGGGCCTCGGGAAACACCATATATTTT. The rearrangement joins TRBV20-1 to TRBJ1-3; TRBD1 is a possible D gene (6 bases). This CDR3 has 13 amino acids. Germline CDR1 and CDR2: DFQATT and SNEGSKA (reference sequence). V was pared by 3 bases and J by 4 bases, with 10 bases between.

The gene calls are TRBV28 and TRBJ1-5, with 7 positions matching TRBD1. CDR1 and CDR2 (germline): MDHEN, SYDVKM. J gave up 3 bases and V 6 bases, and 8 bases lay outside the gene matches. CDR3 size: 15 residues. CDR3 sequence (DNA): TGTGCCAGCAGCCCCGCGGGACAGAACAATCAGCCCCAGCATTTT. It translates to CASSPAGQNNQPQHF.

CDR3: CASSRENGNEQFF. The CDR3 DNA sequence: TGCGCCAGCAGTCGGGAGAATGGCAATGAGCAGTTCTTC. The chain joins TRBV5-1 to TRBJ2-5, with a possible D match to TRBD2 (6 bases). TRBJ2-1 explains the end of the DNA better; the J call may be wrong. This CDR3 is built from 13 residues. Looked up from germline, CDR1 is SGHRS and CDR2 is YFSETQ.

Many counts were recorded for this clonotype. The V gene is TRBV12-3 or TRBV12-4, the J gene TRBJ1-5, with 11 bases lining up with TRBD1. The CDR3 contains 15 residues. V gave up 6 bases and J gave up 9 bases; unmatched junction bases: 10. This chain's CDR3 is CASRGGQGEFGPQHF. Here the CDR3 DNA reads TGTGCCAGCAGGGGGGGACAGGGGGAATTCGGGCCCCAGCATTTT.

The chain recombines TRBV6-2 or TRBV6-3 with TRBJ2-3; D unresolved. V lost 5 bases, J lost 2 bases, and 14 bases lay in between. In germline, CDR1 is MNHEY, CDR2 SVGEGT. This CDR3 is built from 15 residues. The CDR3 DNA is TGTGCCAGCAGTGAAGGTAGCAGACCCACAGATACGCAGTATTTT. Its translation: CASSEGSRPTDTQYF.

This clonotype was seen more than once but under ten times. The rearrangement links TRBV6-1 to TRBJ2-1; 9 bases line up with TRBD2. Germline assignment: CDR1 MNHNS and CDR2 SASEGT. CDR3 size: 16 residues. After removal of 6 bases from V and 5 bases from J, the junction contained 11 bases not matched to a gene. The CDR3 region has the DNA TGTGCCAGCAGGAGCTTTAGCGGGAGTTGGGACAATGAGCAGTTCTTC. Residues: CASRSFSGSWDNEQFF.

There are many counts of this clonotype. The chain uses TRBV28 and TRBJ1-1, with D unresolved. V gave up 8 bases and J gave up 0 bases, with 4 bases separating them. The CDR3 covers 11 residues. Germline CDR1 reads MDHEN; CDR2 reads SYDVKM. The CDR3 sequence is CASVMNTEAFF. In nucleotides, the CDR3 is TGTGCCAGCGTAATGAACACTGAAGCTTTCTTT.

The chain links TRBV6-1 to TRBJ2-7, with TRBD2 identical over 12 bases. Germline lookup yields CDR1 MNHNS and CDR2 SASEGT. CDR3 length: 15 amino acids. J gave up 3 bases and V 9 bases, and 9 bases lay outside the gene matches. The CDR3 DNA sequence: TGTGCCAGTCGGCCGGGACTAGCGGGTTTCTACGAGCAGTACTTC. It yields the protein CASRPGLAGFYEQYF.